Listed below are T cell receptor beta chains from one sample, sequenced in a study of vaccination and CD4 T cells after COVID-19. Their antigen targets remain unknown. TCRdb processed the PCR reads anew with MiXCR; each CDR3 protein has one entry. The profile covers about 4,400 distinct CDR3 sequences, with 37% appearing a single time and about three fifths taken by the ten largest. This material consisted of CD4+ T cells from blood, cultured in vitro, taken after SARS-CoV-2 vaccination. Source of these receptors: a human donor who had recovered from COVID-19. Both conserved end residues are part of each CDR3. D genes are given only for firm matches. Clone size, where shown, is once, few, many, or a class for clones that have expanded.

J gene,D gene,V gene,clone size,CDR3 protein,CDR3 DNA
TRBJ2-4,-,TRBV7-8,few,CASSLEQRTNIQYF,TGTGCCAGCAGCTTAGAACAGAGAACAAACATTCAGTACTTC
TRBJ1-6,-,TRBV6-1,few,CASKTPGQVNSPLHF,TGTGCCAGCAAAACTCCGGGACAAGTAAATTCACCCCTCCACTTT
TRBJ1-2,-,TRBV30,-,CAWSGSRTGSNGYTF,TGTGCCTGGAGTGGTAGCAGAACAGGGTCTAATGGCTACACCTTC
TRBJ2-5,TRBD1,TRBV6-5,-,CASSYLGQGRGTQYF,TGTGCCAGCAGTTACCTTGGACAGGGGAGGGGGACCCAGTACTTC
TRBJ2-2,-,TRBV20-1,few,CSAPKGLGTGELFF,TGCAGTGCCCCAAAAGGGCTGGGCACCGGGGAGCTGTTTTTT
TRBJ1-1,-,TRBV7-2,few,CASSPKPPTGDTEAFF,TGTGCCAGCAGCCCCAAACCTCCTACTGGGGACACTGAAGCTTTCTTT
TRBJ1-2,-,TRBV10-3,-,CAISASEGEGYTF,TGTGCCATCAGTGCGAGCGAGGGCGAGGGCTACACCTTC
TRBJ1-2,TRBD1,TRBV30,-,CAWSEGASYGYTF,TGTGCCTGGAGTGAGGGGGCGAGCTATGGCTACACCTTC
TRBJ2-5,TRBD1,TRBV11-3,few,CASSPRDRAETQYF,TGTGCCAGCAGCCCCCGGGACAGGGCGGAGACCCAGTACTTC
TRBJ1-1,-,TRBV12-3/TRBV12-4,-,CASSRLGTEAFF,TGTGCCAGCAGCCGGTTGGGGACTGAAGCTTTCTTT
TRBJ1-3,-,TRBV20-1,few,CSARDPWNSGNTIYF,TGCAGTGCTAGAGATCCTTGGAACTCTGGAAACACCATATATTTT
TRBJ1-2,-,TRBV20-1,-,CSARVTSINYGYTF,TGCAGTGCTAGAGTCACCAGTATTAACTATGGCTACACCTTC
TRBJ2-7,-,TRBV12-3/TRBV12-4,-,CASSFRGSYEQYF,TGTGCCAGCAGTTTTCGAGGGTCCTACGAGCAGTACTTC
TRBJ1-1,-,TRBV7-2,few,CASSLVYRNTEAFF,TGTGCCAGCAGCTTAGTGTACAGGAACACTGAAGCTTTCTTT
TRBJ1-5,TRBD1,TRBV19,few,CASSSTGGVQPQHF,TGTGCCAGTAGCTCGACAGGGGGCGTTCAGCCCCAGCATTTT
TRBJ2-3,-,TRBV2,-,CASLQGGTDTQYF,TGTGCCAGCTTGCAGGGTGGGACAGATACGCAGTATTTT
TRBJ1-1,TRBD1,TRBV11-2,-,CASSLEGTGGEAFF,TGTGCCAGCAGCTTAGAAGGGACAGGAGGGGAAGCTTTCTTT
TRBJ2-3,TRBD2,TRBV9,-,CASSVSGAPDTQYF,TGTGCCAGCAGCGTTAGCGGGGCCCCGGATACGCAGTATTTT
TRBJ2-7,-,TRBV7-9,-,CASSLADRGRSYEQYF,TGTGCCAGCAGCTTAGCGGACCGGGGGCGCTCCTACGAGCAGTACTTC
TRBJ2-7,-,TRBV30,-,CAWTGRIDSYEQYF,TGTGCCTGGACCGGGAGAATCGATTCCTACGAGCAGTACTTC
TRBJ2-5,TRBD2,TRBV30,-,CAWTGGRSFQETQYF,TGTGCCTGGACGGGGGGGCGGAGTTTCCAAGAGACCCAGTACTTC
TRBJ2-5,-,TRBV5-1,-,CASRPPERETQYF,TGCGCCAGCCGGCCACCAGAACGAGAGACCCAGTACTTC
TRBJ1-1,TRBD1,TRBV12-3/TRBV12-4,few,CASSLAGDSKAFF,TGTGCCAGCAGTTTAGCGGGGGACAGTAAAGCTTTCTTT
TRBJ2-5,TRBD2,TRBV2,few,CASRLTSGVQETQYF,TGTGCCAGCAGACTTACTAGCGGAGTACAAGAGACCCAGTACTTC
TRBJ1-6,-,TRBV20-1,-,CSARDLRRDNSPLHF,TGCAGTGCTAGAGATCTGCGCAGGGATAATTCACCCCTCCACTTT
TRBJ1-5,TRBD1,TRBV6-5,-,CASSYGQGSQPQHF,TGTGCCAGCAGTTACGGACAGGGGAGTCAGCCCCAGCATTTT
TRBJ2-7,-,TRBV21-1,-,CASSKVGKGRRADEQYF,TGTGCCAGCAGCAAAGTAGGTAAGGGGCGTCGAGCGGACGAGCAGTACTTC
TRBJ1-5,TRBD1,TRBV6-2/TRBV6-3,-,CASSPTGGNQPQHF,TGTGCCAGCAGCCCCACAGGGGGCAATCAGCCCCAGCATTTT
TRBJ2-4,-,TRBV7-2,few,CASSEQTGTTPRDIQYF,TGTGCCAGCAGCGAGCAGACCGGGACAACTCCCCGGGACATTCAGTACTTC
TRBJ1-1,TRBD1,TRBV6-2/TRBV6-3,few,CASRGRGQTNTEAFF,TGTGCCAGCAGGGGCAGGGGGCAAACGAACACTGAAGCTTTCTTT
TRBJ1-2,-,TRBV7-3,-,CASSPGPSDGYTF,TGTGCCAGCAGCCCGGGACCTTCGGACGGCTACACCTTC
TRBJ1-6,-,TRBV19,few,CASSRNQDSPLHF,TGTGCCAGTAGTAGAAACCAGGATTCACCCCTCCACTTT
TRBJ1-5,-,TRBV30,-,CAWSRVGRMNQPQHF,TGTGCCTGGAGTCGGGTTGGTAGAATGAATCAGCCCCAGCATTTT
TRBJ2-5,-,TRBV19,-,CASSMAGLQETQYF,TGTGCCAGTAGTATGGCAGGTCTCCAAGAGACCCAGTACTTC
TRBJ2-7,TRBD2,TRBV20-1,-,CSAGTSGFDEQYF,TGCAGTGCGGGGACTAGCGGGTTCGACGAGCAGTACTTC
TRBJ1-2,TRBD1,TRBV6-1,-,CASTRQGVTNYGYTF,TGTGCCAGCACACGACAGGGAGTAACTAACTATGGCTACACCTTC
TRBJ1-5,-,TRBV7-8,few,CASSLIGNNQPQHF,TGTGCCAGCAGCTTAATAGGCAACAATCAGCCCCAGCATTTT
TRBJ1-6,-,TRBV6-1,few,CASSGQGYNSPLHF,TGTGCCAGCAGTGGGCAGGGCTATAATTCACCCCTCCACTTT
TRBJ2-1,-,TRBV7-5,-,CISVPEAAAGKFF,-
TRBJ2-7,-,TRBV29-1,-,CSVEVTHEQYF,TGCAGCGTTGAAGTTACCCACGAGCAGTACTTC
TRBJ2-5,-,TRBV19,few,CASNEGGVETQYF,TGTGCCAGTAATGAGGGAGGAGTGGAGACCCAGTACTTC
TRBJ1-5,TRBD1,TRBV28,-,CASSSGGLSNQPQHF,TGTGCCAGCAGTTCAGGGGGCCTAAGCAATCAGCCCCAGCATTTT
TRBJ2-2,TRBD1,TRBV27,-,CASRTGTGDTGELFF,TGTGCCAGCAGAACCGGGACAGGGGACACCGGGGAGCTGTTTTTT
TRBJ2-1,TRBD2,TRBV27,-,CASSFLLAGGPSNEQFF,TGTGCCAGCAGTTTCCTTCTAGCGGGAGGGCCAAGCAATGAGCAGTTCTTC
TRBJ2-1,-,TRBV24-1,-,CATSDLLRSEQFF,TGTGCCACCAGTGATTTGCTCAGGAGTGAGCAGTTCTTC
TRBJ1-1,-,TRBV30,once,CAWSEPGRLAEAFF,TGTGCCTGGAGTGAGCCAGGGAGGTTGGCTGAAGCTTTCTTT
TRBJ2-7,TRBD1,TRBV25-1,-,CASSPGQGIDEQYF,TGTGCCAGCAGCCCTGGACAGGGTATCGACGAGCAGTACTTC
TRBJ2-5,TRBD2,TRBV20-1,once,CSARERLADPWGTQYF,TGCAGTGCTAGAGAGCGGCTAGCGGACCCCTGGGGGACCCAGTACTTC
TRBJ1-1,TRBD1,TRBV18,once,CASSRTGNTEAFF,TGTGCCAGCTCCCGGACAGGGAACACTGAAGCTTTCTTT
TRBJ2-3,-,TRBV19,few,CASSITSSTDTQYF,TGTGCCAGTAGTATCACTAGCAGCACAGATACGCAGTATTTT
TRBJ2-1,TRBD2,TRBV24-1,-,CATSAGSGLSYNEQFF,TGTGCCACCAGTGCGGGTAGCGGGCTCTCCTACAATGAGCAGTTCTTC
TRBJ1-1,-,TRBV30,-,CAWSGVNTEAFF,TGTGCCTGGTCAGGGGTGAACACTGAAGCTTTCTTT
TRBJ1-1,-,TRBV20-1,medium-sized,CSARLPKGNTEAFF,TGCAGTGCTAGATTGCCAAAGGGGAACACTGAAGCTTTCTTT
TRBJ1-1,-,TRBV7-9,few,CASSSGYTEAFF,TGTGCCAGCAGCTCAGGGTACACTGAAGCTTTCTTT
TRBJ1-2,TRBD1,TRBV27,-,CAGSIDRAGGYTF,TGTGCCGGCAGTATCGACAGGGCAGGTGGCTACACCTTC
TRBJ1-6,-,TRBV3-1,few,CASSQEIGSPLHF,TGTGCCAGCAGCCAAGAGATTGGGTCACCCCTCCACTTT
TRBJ1-1,-,TRBV7-8,few,CASSLGGRAEAFF,TGTGCCAGCAGCTTGGGGGGGAGGGCTGAAGCTTTCTTT
TRBJ2-5,-,TRBV6-5,few,CASSYSVGSQETQYF,TGTGCCAGCAGTTACTCGGTCGGGTCCCAAGAGACCCAGTACTTC